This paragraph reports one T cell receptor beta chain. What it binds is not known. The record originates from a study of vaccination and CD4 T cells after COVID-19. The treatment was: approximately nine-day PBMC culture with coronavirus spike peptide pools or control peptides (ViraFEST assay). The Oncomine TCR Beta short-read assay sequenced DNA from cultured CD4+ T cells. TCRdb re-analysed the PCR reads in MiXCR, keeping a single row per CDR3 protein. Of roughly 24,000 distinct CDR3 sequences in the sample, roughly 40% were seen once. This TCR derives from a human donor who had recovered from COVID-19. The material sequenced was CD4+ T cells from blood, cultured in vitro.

The CDR3 DNA sequence: TGTGCCAGCAGCCAAGCATACGGTTCCTCCTACAATGAGCAGTTCTTC. Translating it yields CASSQAYGSSYNEQFF. The genes are TRBV4-2 and TRBJ2-1; D is uncertain. From germline, CDR1 is LGHNA and CDR2 YNFKEQ. The V end lost 1 base, the J end lost 0 bases, and 10 bases lay between the germline ends. The CDR3 is 16 amino acids.